Following are 16 T cell receptor beta chains from one sample sequenced in a study of cytomegalovirus exposure and HLA in healthy donors. The primer mix had 60 Vbeta and 13 Jbeta primers. The method was immunoSEQ multiplex PCR; TCRdb's version includes in-frame clones alone and lacks a portion of them. The sample yields about 200,000 clones, roughly 76% seen once. The sample taken for sequencing was PBMCs. These receptors were collected from a woman aged 25 to 39 in good health and CMV-seropositive.

The chain links TRBV5-1 to TRBJ2-7, with 7 bases fitting TRBD1. The CDR3 is 13 amino acids. V shed 5 bases and J 0 bases; nucleotides not matched to a gene: 2. The germline V gene encodes CDR1 SGHRS and CDR2 YFSETQ. CDR3 DNA: TGCGCCAGCAGGGGGACAGCCTCCTACGAGCAGTACTTC. It is translated as CASRGTASYEQYF.

The gene calls are TRBV19 and TRBJ2-2; D remains unclear. V gave up 6 bases and J gave up 1 base, with 9 bases separating them. CDR1 and CDR2 from the germline V gene are LNHDA and SQIVND (reference sequence). This CDR3 comprises 14 residues. The CDR3 loop reads CASRKLQNTGELFF. For the CDR3, the DNA is TGTGCCAGTAGAAAATTACAGAACACCGGGGAGCTGTTTTTT.

V usage is TRBV27 and J usage is TRBJ2-1; 7 positions agree with TRBD1. CDR3 size: 16 residues. J was trimmed by 5 bases and V by 6 bases; bases with no gene match: 13. Germline V gene lookup returns CDR1 MNHEY and CDR2 SMNVEV (reference sequence). The CDR3 protein is CASSPLPGTVNNEQFF. The CDR3 nucleotides read TGTGCCAGCAGCCCCCTTCCGGGGACAGTCAACAATGAGCAGTTCTTC.

J is TRBJ1-1 and V is TRBV10-3, with 10 nucleotides matching TRBD1. The germline V gene has CDR1 ENHRY and CDR2 SYGVKD. CDR3 length: 15 amino acids. The V and J ends lost 5 bases and 4 bases, in that order; junction bases with no gene match: 7. This CDR3 reads CAISLDGQGGTEAFF. DNA for the CDR3: TGTGCCATCAGTTTAGATGGACAGGGGGGCACTGAAGCTTTCTTT.

This sequence joins TRBV7-9 and TRBJ2-4, with 9 bases aligning to TRBD1. The CDR3 spans 13 residues. The trim removed 0 bases at V and 15 bases at J, leaving 6 bases unmatched. The germline V gene has CDR1 SEHNR and CDR2 FQNEAQ (reference sequence). Here the CDR3 reads CASSLAQGAAMYF. CDR3 nucleotide sequence: TGTGCCAGCAGCTTAGCACAGGGGGCCGCTATGTACTTC.

The chain links TRBV19 to TRBJ1-5; tentatively, D is TRBD1 (5 bases). The germline V gene has CDR1 LNHDA and CDR2 SQIVND (reference sequence). The CDR3 totals 14 residues. Trimming took 8 bases from V and 0 from J, leaving 11 bases between them. The CDR3 protein is CASWLGASNQPQHF. The CDR3 region has the DNA TGTGCCAGTTGGTTAGGGGCTAGCAATCAGCCCCAGCATTTT.

The V gene is TRBV30, the J gene TRBJ2-5; 8 bases are shared with TRBD2. This CDR3 is 14 amino acids long. The germline V gene has CDR1 GTSNPN and CDR2 SVGIG (reference sequence). The ends lost 4 bases at V and 0 bases at J; junction bases unmatched: 4. As DNA, the CDR3 is TGTGCCTGGAATCCTAGCGGGTACCAAGAGACCCAGTACTTC. It encodes CAWNPSGYQETQYF.

The gene calls are TRBV7-2 and TRBJ1-4; 7 bases map to TRBD1. Germline V gene lookup returns CDR1 SGHTA and CDR2 FQGNSA. The length of the CDR3 is 14 residues. J lost 8 bases, V lost 4 bases, and 7 bases had no gene match. The CDR3 region is CASSSSQGVEKLFF. CDR3 sequence (DNA): TGTGCCAGCAGCTCCAGCCAGGGGGTGGAAAAACTGTTTTTT.

The chain joins TRBV6-6 to TRBJ2-1; TRBD2 agrees at 12 bases. V lost 6 bases to trimming and J lost 5 bases; unmatched junction nucleotides: 5. This CDR3 comprises 15 residues. Germline-derived CDR1 and CDR2 are MNHNY and SVGAGI (reference sequence). The CDR3 reads CASRLAGGNHNEQFF. The CDR3 region has the DNA TGTGCCAGCAGACTAGCGGGAGGAAACCACAATGAGCAGTTCTTC.

The CDR3 DNA reads TGCGCCAGCAGCCAAGATCTTTTAGCGGGAACCGGGGAGCTGTTTTTT. Amino acids: CASSQDLLAGTGELFF. J is TRBJ2-2 and V is TRBV4-3, with TRBD2 identical over 8 bases. There are 16 residues in the CDR3. With 0 bases clipped from V and 5 bases from J, the junction kept 5 bases outside the gene matches. The V gene's germline CDR1 is LGHNA and CDR2 YSLEER.

The genes are TRBV5-1 and TRBJ2-3; 9 nucleotides agree with TRBD1. The J segment lost 7 bases and the V segment lost 2 bases, leaving 8 bases of the junction unmatched. This CDR3 has 15 residues. Per the germline V gene, CDR1 is SGHRS and CDR2 is YFSETQ. The DNA of the CDR3 is TGCGCCAGCAGCTTACAGGGGGCAACCATACATACGCAGTATTTT. This sequence encodes CASSLQGATIHTQYF.

This chain uses TRBV2 with TRBJ1-1, with D possibly matching TRBD1 (5 bases). The CDR3 sequence is 11 residues long. Deletions cut 3 bases from V and 9 bases from J, with 8 bases between. Germline V CDR1 and CDR2: SNHLY, FYNNEI. The CDR3 DNA sequence: TGTGCCAGCAGTGAGGGGCTGCAAGCTTTCTTT. Translating gives CASSEGLQAFF.

The rearrangement uses TRBV27 and TRBJ1-2; 8 nucleotides match TRBD1. Germline V gives CDR1 MNHEY, CDR2 SMNVEV (reference sequence). V lost 6 bases and J lost 8; bases outside the gene matches: 8. The CDR3 sequence is 13 residues long. The CDR3 reads CASRSGGWVGYTF. DNA of the CDR3: TGTGCCAGCAGATCAGGGGGCTGGGTCGGCTACACCTTC.

The CDR3 nucleotides read TGTGCCAGCAGTCTCTCATACGACGCGGGAGTGGATACGCAGTATTTT. This encodes CASSLSYDAGVDTQYF. J is TRBJ2-3 and V is TRBV5-4; 7 positions agree with TRBD2. Germline CDR1 is SGHNT and CDR2 is YYREEE (reference sequence). The CDR3 has 16 residues. V was clipped by 5 bases and J by 6 bases; unmatched bases: 15.

V usage is TRBV4-3 and J usage is TRBJ2-7, with 8 bases that match TRBD1. CDR1 and CDR2 (germline): LGHNA, YSLEER. V lost 0 bases to trimming and J lost 5 bases; unmatched junction nucleotides: 3. This CDR3 has 14 amino acids. CDR3 sequence: CASSQENRGNEQYF. As DNA, the CDR3 is TGCGCCAGCAGCCAAGAAAACAGGGGGAACGAGCAGTACTTC.

In this sample, this clone turned up once. This chain connects TRBV5-1 to TRBJ2-3, with D perhaps TRBD2 (6 bases). V shed 0 bases and J shed 2 bases, with 7 bases lying between them. Germline values: CDR1 SGHRS, CDR2 YFSETQ. The CDR3 runs to 14 residues. CDR3 bases: TGCGCCAGCAGCTTGGGGGGGGACACAGATACGCAGTATTTT. This translates into CASSLGGDTDTQYF.